Following are 28 T cell receptor beta chains from one sample sequenced in a study of blood T cell repertoires in COVID-19. Sequencing was performed with immunoSEQ multiplex PCR; in TCRdb, only in-frame clones are kept and a portion is missing. The sample holds under 300,000 clones, approximately 82% seen once. The sequenced material came from PBMCs or T cells enriched from blood (not recorded which). The receptors derive from a middle-aged man who had recovered from COVID-19.

The CDR3 DNA reads as TGTGCCTCCACCGAAGGGGCTCGTGGCTACACCTTC. This sequence encodes CASTEGARGYTF. J is TRBJ1-2 and V is TRBV28; a weak D match, TRBD1 (5 bases). Trimming pared 11 bases from V and 7 bases from J, leaving 17 bases between. CDR1 and CDR2 (germline): MDHEN, SYDVKM. This CDR3 is 12 amino acids long.

The CDR3 region has the DNA TGTGCCAGCAGTTCGATCGGCGGTCCAGGGGCGGGCTATGGCTACACCTTC. It encodes CASSSIGGPGAGYGYTF. V usage is TRBV28 and J usage is TRBJ1-2; D possibly corresponds to TRBD1 (6 bases). The ends were cut back, 4 bases at V and 4 bases at J, with 22 bases in the middle. This CDR3 is 17 amino acids long. Germline loops: CDR1 MDHEN, CDR2 SYDVKM.

The chain combines TRBV19 with TRBJ1-1, with D perhaps matching TRBD1 (5 bases). The V gene lost 4 bases and the J gene lost 4 bases, with 22 bases spanning the gap. CDR3 length: 17 residues. Germline V gives CDR1 LNHDA, CDR2 SQIVND (reference sequence). The CDR3 bases are TGTGCCAGTAGTAGGGGGGGAGGGGTCGTACTGGCCACTGAAGCTTTCTTT. Its protein product is CASSRGGGVVLATEAFF.

This rearrangement joins TRBV9 to TRBJ1-2; possible D gene TRBD1, 5 bases. The CDR3 extends over 13 amino acids. With 4 bases removed from V and 2 bases from J, the gap between germline ends came to 9 bases. Per the germline V gene, CDR1 is SGDLS and CDR2 is YYNGEE. CDR3 residues: CASSTQGNYGYTF. CDR3 nucleotides: TGTGCCAGCAGCACCCAGGGAAACTATGGCTACACCTTC.

The V gene is TRBV10-3, the J gene TRBJ1-5, with D tentatively TRBD1 (5 bases). Trimming stripped 6 bases from V and 3 bases from J, with 15 bases between. Germline V gene lookup returns CDR1 ENHRY and CDR2 SYGVKD. CDR3 size: 15 residues. CDR3 amino acids: CAIRGDGGYNQPQHF. CDR3 DNA: TGTGCCATCAGGGGGGATGGAGGGTACAATCAGCCCCAGCATTTT.

The count of this clone is one. The rearrangement uses TRBV28 and TRBJ2-1, with 9 nucleotides matching TRBD1. The J segment lost 7 bases and the V segment lost 11 bases, leaving 12 bases of the junction unmatched. The CDR3 consists of 14 residues. Germline CDR1 MDHEN, CDR2 SYDVKM. The CDR3 sequence: CAGGPGTGWNEQFF. CDR3 sequence (DNA): TGTGCCGGCGGTCCAGGGACAGGGTGGAATGAGCAGTTCTTC.

V gene TRBV6-1 combines with J gene TRBJ1-2, with D unclear. V gave up 0 bases and J gave up 4 bases, with 9 bases separating them. This CDR3 comprises 14 residues. Germline loops: CDR1 MNHNS, CDR2 SASEGT. The CDR3 region is CASSEAYPPYGYTF. CDR3 DNA sequence: TGTGCCAGCAGTGAAGCCTATCCTCCCTATGGCTACACCTTC.

The chain uses TRBV7-9 and TRBJ2-1; a possible D gene is TRBD1 (6 bases). The CDR3 spans 14 residues. Germline-derived CDR1 and CDR2 are SEHNR and FQNEAQ (reference sequence). V was pared by 3 bases and J by 8 bases, with 14 bases between. The CDR3, as DNA: TGTGCCAGCAGCTTTAAGGACAGTTACGATGAGCAGTTCTTC. It specifies CASSFKDSYDEQFF.

The chain recombines TRBV6-2 or TRBV6-3 with TRBJ1-1; perhaps TRBD1 as D (5 bases). Germline CDR1 reads MNHEY; CDR2 reads SVGEGT. The CDR3 is 14 residues long. Trimming shortened V by 3 bases and J by 5 bases, and 13 bases separated the two germline ends. The CDR3 protein is CASSYLGGGTEAFF. In nucleotides, the CDR3 is TGTGCCAGCAGTTATTTGGGGGGTGGGACTGAAGCTTTCTTT.

The V call is TRBV27, the J call TRBJ2-3; 9 nucleotides line up with TRBD2. J lost 3 bases, V lost 2 bases, and 6 bases had no gene match. Germline assignment: CDR1 MNHEY and CDR2 SMNVEV (reference sequence). CDR3 length equals 16 residues. CDR3 sequence reads: CASSLRGGRATDTQYF. The CDR3 DNA reads as TGTGCCAGCAGTTTACGGGGCGGGAGGGCAACAGATACGCAGTATTTT.

The genes are TRBV9 and TRBJ1-5, with D possibly being TRBD1 (6 bases). Germline V gene data show CDR1 as SGDLS and CDR2 as YYNGEE. CDR3 length: 14 amino acids. V was shortened by 2 bases and J by 6 bases, with 12 bases between the two germline ends. The CDR3 region has the DNA TGTGCCAGCAGCGTTTGGTCAGGGGTTCAGCCCCAGCATTTT. Protein sequence: CASSVWSGVQPQHF.

The V and J genes are TRBV7-2 and TRBJ2-5, with 9 nucleotides matching TRBD1. The CDR3 is 14 amino acids. Germline V gene data show CDR1 as SGHTA and CDR2 as FQGNSA. V lost 6 bases to trimming and J lost 4 bases; unmatched junction nucleotides: 6. DNA of the CDR3: TGTGCCAGCAGGACTACAGGGGGCGGAGAGACCCAGTACTTC. This encodes CASRTTGGGETQYF. Full variable domain (remainder filled in from reference TRBV7-2 and TRBJ2-5): GAGVSQSPSNKVTEKGKDVELRCDPISGHTALYWYRQSLGQGLEFLIYFQGNSAPDKSGLPSDRFSAERTGGSVSTLTIQRTQQEDSAVYLCASRTTGGGETQYFGPGTRLLVL.

The V gene is TRBV29-1, the J gene TRBJ2-7; D is perhaps TRBD2 (5 bases). The V gene lost 3 bases and the J gene lost 1 base, with 7 bases spanning the gap. CDR1 is SQVTM and CDR2 is ANQGSEA in the germline V gene. The CDR3 sequence is 12 residues long. The chain's CDR3 is CSVDGESYEQYF. CDR3 DNA: TGCAGCGTTGACGGGGAGTCCTACGAGCAGTACTTC.

The rearrangement joins TRBV18 to TRBJ1-3; TRBD1 is a possible D gene (5 bases). V gave up 2 bases and J gave up 2 bases, with 10 bases separating them. The CDR3 sequence is 15 residues long. In germline, CDR1 is KGHSH, CDR2 LQKENI. CDR3 amino acids: CASSPSEGPGNTIYF. CDR3 in DNA: TGTGCCAGCTCACCATCGGAGGGGCCTGGAAACACCATATATTTT.

This chain links TRBV18 with TRBJ1-2; TRBD1 aligns across 7 bases. The germline CDR1 and CDR2 sequences are KGHSH and LQKENI. V shed 4 bases and J 2 bases; nucleotides not matched to a gene: 7. The CDR3 runs to 15 residues. CDR3 region: CASSREGATNYGYTF. In nucleotides, the CDR3 is TGTGCCAGCTCACGCGAGGGGGCGACCAACTATGGCTACACCTTC.

This chain links TRBV5-1 with TRBJ2-5; the D is unclear. Germline V gene lookup returns CDR1 SGHRS and CDR2 YFSETQ. The CDR3 contains 14 residues. With 1 base removed from V and 5 bases from J, the gap between germline ends came to 12 bases. The chain's CDR3 is CASSLLSAGETQYF. The CDR3 DNA sequence: TGCGCCAGCAGCTTGTTGTCGGCCGGGGAGACCCAGTACTTC. Combining the CDR3 with reference TRBV5-1 and TRBJ2-5 gives the whole variable domain KAGVTQTPRYLIKTRGQQVTLSCSPISGHRSVSWYQQTPGQGLQFLFEYFSETQRNKGNFPGRFSGRQFSNSRSEMNVSTLELGDSALYLCASSLLSAGETQYFGPGTRLLVL.

The rearrangement links TRBV2 to TRBJ2-7; D ambiguous. Germline CDR1 and CDR2: SNHLY and FYNNEI. Trimming removed 6 bases from V and 6 bases from J, with 15 bases in between. CDR3 length: 13 amino acids. The CDR3 coding sequence is TGTGCCAGCAGCGGCCGAGTAACGGGCGAGCAGTACTTC. This encodes CASSGRVTGEQYF.

The gene calls are TRBV7-9 and TRBJ1-2; 8 positions match TRBD1. Trimming at V came to 6 bases and at J to 3 bases, leaving 6 bases not matched to a gene. CDR1 is SEHNR, CDR2 FQNEAQ, per germline (reference sequence). This CDR3 has 14 residues. CDR3 residues: CASRDTGGDYGYTF. The CDR3 coding sequence is TGTGCCAGCAGGGACACAGGGGGAGACTATGGCTACACCTTC.

This chain's CDR3 is CASSERSGGPWETQYF. CDR3 coding DNA: TGTGCCAGCAGTGAAAGGTCGGGGGGGCCTTGGGAGACCCAGTACTTC. The rearrangement uses TRBV2 and TRBJ2-5; 8 nucleotides match TRBD2. The CDR3 runs 16 residues. Germline-derived CDR1 and CDR2 are SNHLY and FYNNEI. With V trimmed by 2 bases and J by 5 bases, 10 bases remained unmatched.

The rearrangement joins TRBV3-1 (or the pseudogene TRBV3-2) to TRBJ1-1, with 7 bases fitting TRBD1. Germline CDR1 LGHDT, CDR2 YNNKEL (reference sequence). This CDR3 region has 12 residues. V was pared by 6 bases and J by 8 bases, with 6 bases of the junction left unmatched. CDR3 sequence reads: CASSSGTEEAFF. The DNA for the CDR3 is TGTGCCAGCAGTTCCGGGACAGAAGAAGCTTTCTTT.

The CDR3: CSVENGPETGELFF. For the CDR3, the DNA is TGCAGCGTTGAGAATGGGCCCGAGACCGGGGAGCTGTTTTTT. V is TRBV29-1 and J is TRBJ2-2; D gene uncertain. V dropped 3 bases and J dropped 5 bases, with 13 bases sitting between them. Per the germline V gene, CDR1 is SQVTM and CDR2 is ANQGSEA. This CDR3 is built from 14 residues.

The chain employs TRBV18 and TRBJ2-3; 7 bases align to TRBD2. The CDR3 has 15 residues. Germline values: CDR1 KGHSH, CDR2 LQKENI. Trimming at V came to 1 base and at J to 4 bases, leaving 5 bases not matched to a gene. DNA for the CDR3: TGTGCCAGCTCACCACTCGGACTAGATTCAGATACGCAGTATTTT. Its translation is CASSPLGLDSDTQYF.

This sequence joins TRBV7-3 and TRBJ2-5; 7 bases agree with TRBD2. V shed 5 bases and J 6 bases; nucleotides not matched to a gene: 12. The CDR3 sequence is 15 residues long. CDR1 and CDR2 from the germline V gene are SGHTA and FQGTGA. CDR3 sequence reads: CASSDPRGLPKTQYF. In nucleotides, the CDR3 is TGTGCCAGCAGCGATCCTAGGGGACTACCAAAGACCCAGTACTTC. The variable domain in full, completed from reference TRBV7-3 and TRBJ2-5, reads GAGVSQTPSNKVTEKGKYVELRCDPISGHTALYWYRQSLGQGPEFLIYFQGTGAADDSGLPNDRFFAVRPEGSVSTLKIQRTERGDSAVYLCASSDPRGLPKTQYFGPGTRLLVL.

This clone came up a few times. The V gene is TRBV2, the J gene TRBJ1-2; D possibly corresponds to TRBD1 (5 bases). V was shortened by 5 bases and J by 2 bases, with 9 bases between the two germline ends. The CDR3 covers 13 residues. CDR1 is SNHLY, CDR2 FYNNEI, per germline. CDR3: CASSQTENYGYTF. The CDR3 DNA follows: TGTGCCAGCAGTCAGACAGAGAACTATGGCTACACCTTC.

This clone was seen a few times. The chain links TRBV9 to TRBJ2-1; D gene unclear. Per the germline V gene, CDR1 is SGDLS and CDR2 is YYNGEE. The V end was cut by 0 bases, the J end by 9 bases, with 10 bases between. The CDR3 loop spans 13 amino acids. CDR3 in amino acids: CASSVEVAVEQFF. The CDR3 DNA reads as TGTGCCAGCAGCGTAGAGGTAGCCGTTGAGCAGTTCTTC.

The chain couples TRBV7-4 to TRBJ2-1; 15 nucleotides agree with TRBD2. CDR1 and CDR2 from the germline V gene are SGHVT and SQSDAQ. This CDR3 region has 19 residues. Losses at the gene ends were 3 bases for V and 0 bases for J; bases not matched to a gene: 6. This CDR3 is CASSLGLAGGFRSYNEQFF. Written as DNA, the CDR3 is TGTGCCAGCAGCTTGGGACTAGCGGGAGGATTTCGCTCCTACAATGAGCAGTTCTTC.

The chain recombines TRBV4-3 with TRBJ2-4, with TRBD1 matching over 7 bases. Germline V gene lookup returns CDR1 LGHNA and CDR2 YSLEER. V gave up 0 bases and J gave up 1 base; unmatched junction bases: 12. This CDR3 comprises 19 residues. CDR3 DNA sequence: TGCGCCAGCAGCCAAGATTTGGGACAGACAAAAGGGGCCAAAAACATTCAGTACTTC. This codes for CASSQDLGQTKGAKNIQYF.

The CDR3 is CSVELGTSGGNEQFF. The CDR3 region has the DNA TGCAGCGTCGAACTCGGGACTAGCGGGGGCAATGAGCAGTTCTTC. This rearrangement joins TRBV29-1 to TRBJ2-1, with TRBD2 matching 14 bases. The CDR3 spans 15 residues. In germline, CDR1 is SQVTM, CDR2 ANQGSEA. With V trimmed by 6 bases and J by 6 bases, 7 bases remained unmatched.